This TCR beta chain stems from a study of blood T cell repertoires in COVID-19. Background on the study: Spain, Italy and the United States supplied samples that represented acute and convalescent COVID-19. Sample material is recorded as cDNA or gDNA derived from T cells, B-cell-depleted T cells, or PBMCs.

Original processing methods: Amplified reference gene primers provided the basis for estimating nucleated cell counts. TCRdb keeps only in-frame clones here, not all; method: immunoSEQ multiplex PCR. That table supplies the V and J calls and clone size; D and trimming were determined from the DNA. Among about 150,000 clones listed, 75% to 90% were seen once. The sample taken for sequencing was peripheral blood. The clonotype was recovered from a woman aged 70-85 years with acute or convalescent COVID-19.

The CDR3 sequence: CASSPDRVSGNTIYF. CDR3 sequence (DNA): TGTGCCAGCAGTCCGGACAGGGTCTCTGGAAACACCATATATTTT. The chain links TRBV5-4 to TRBJ1-3; TRBD1 agrees at 8 bases. The CDR3 totals 15 residues. The ends lost 5 bases at V and 0 bases at J; junction bases unmatched: 4. Germline CDR1 is SGHNT and CDR2 is YYREEE (reference sequence).